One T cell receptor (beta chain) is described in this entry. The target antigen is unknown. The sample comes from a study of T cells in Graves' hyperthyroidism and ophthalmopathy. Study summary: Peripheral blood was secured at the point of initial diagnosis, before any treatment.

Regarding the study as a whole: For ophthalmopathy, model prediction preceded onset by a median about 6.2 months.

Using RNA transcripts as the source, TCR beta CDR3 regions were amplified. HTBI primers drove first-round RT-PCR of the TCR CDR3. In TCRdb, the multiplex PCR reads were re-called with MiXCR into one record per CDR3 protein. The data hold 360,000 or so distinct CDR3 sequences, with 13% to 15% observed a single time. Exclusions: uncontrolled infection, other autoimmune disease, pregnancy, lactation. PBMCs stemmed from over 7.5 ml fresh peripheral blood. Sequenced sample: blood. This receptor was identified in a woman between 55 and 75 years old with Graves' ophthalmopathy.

In DNA, the CDR3 is TGTGCCAGCAGTTCTGGGACAGGGAGGGACGAGCAGTACTTC. Translating it yields CASSSGTGRDEQYF. The chain carries TRBV28 and TRBJ2-7; 9 bases map to TRBD1. The CDR3 extends over 14 amino acids. CDR1 and CDR2 (germline): MDHEN, SYDVKM. V lost 4 bases and J lost 5; bases outside the gene matches: 6. The complete variable domain, with remaining parts taken from reference TRBV28 and TRBJ2-7, reads DVKVTQSSRYLVKRTGEKVFLECVQDMDHENMFWYRQDPGLGLRLIYFSYDVKMKEKGDIPEGYSVSREKKERFSLILESASTNQTSMYLCASSSGTGRDEQYFGPGTRLTVT.